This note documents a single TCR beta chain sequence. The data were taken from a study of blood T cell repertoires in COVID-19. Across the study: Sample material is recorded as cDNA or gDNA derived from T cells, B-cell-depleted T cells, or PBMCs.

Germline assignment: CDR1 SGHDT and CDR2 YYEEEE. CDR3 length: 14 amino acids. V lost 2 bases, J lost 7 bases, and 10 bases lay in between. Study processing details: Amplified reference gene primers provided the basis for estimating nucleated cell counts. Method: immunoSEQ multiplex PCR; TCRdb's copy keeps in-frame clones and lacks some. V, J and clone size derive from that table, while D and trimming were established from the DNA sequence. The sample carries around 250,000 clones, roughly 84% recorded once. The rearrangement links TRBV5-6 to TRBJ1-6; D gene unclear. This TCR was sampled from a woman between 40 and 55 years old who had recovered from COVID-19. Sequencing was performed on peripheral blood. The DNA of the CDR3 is TGTGCCAGCAGCTTAATGGTGAGGAATTCACCCCTCCACTTT. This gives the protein CASSLMVRNSPLHF.